This section outlines one T cell receptor (beta chain) sequence together with its context. The length of the CDR3 is 15 residues. V shed 2 bases and J 4 bases; nucleotides not matched to a gene: 7. The germline V gene has CDR1 MNHGY and CDR2 SAAAGT. This sample was taken from a study of preoperative IRX-2 immunotherapy in early breast cancer. The treatment here: preoperative locoregional IRX-2 cytokine immunotherapy. Patients received preoperative, locoregional IRX-2 cytokine immunotherapy in a phase Ib study. Method: immunoSEQ multiplex PCR; TCRdb's copy keeps in-frame clones and lacks some. Here the sample spans around 28,000 clones, roughly 74% being singletons.

The chain combines TRBV6-8 with TRBJ1-1, with TRBD1 matching over 7 bases. The clonotype originates from a human donor with breast cancer. This sample comprised lymph node tissue, obtained before IRX-2 immunotherapy. CDR3 nucleotides: TGTGCCAGCAGTTACGTCTCACAGGGGACCACTGAAGCTTTCTTT. Its translation: CASSYVSQGTTEAFF.